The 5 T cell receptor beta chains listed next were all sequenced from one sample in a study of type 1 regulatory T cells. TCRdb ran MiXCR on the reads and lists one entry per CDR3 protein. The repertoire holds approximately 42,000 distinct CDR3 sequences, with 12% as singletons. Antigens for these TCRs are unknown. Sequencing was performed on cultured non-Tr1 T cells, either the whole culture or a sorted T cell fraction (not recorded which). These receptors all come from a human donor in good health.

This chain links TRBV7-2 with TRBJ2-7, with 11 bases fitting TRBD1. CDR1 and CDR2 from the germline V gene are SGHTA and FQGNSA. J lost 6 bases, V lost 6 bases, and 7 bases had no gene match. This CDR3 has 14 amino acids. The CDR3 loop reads CASSGQGANFEQYF. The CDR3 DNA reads TGTGCCAGCAGTGGACAGGGGGCGAACTTCGAGCAGTACTTC.

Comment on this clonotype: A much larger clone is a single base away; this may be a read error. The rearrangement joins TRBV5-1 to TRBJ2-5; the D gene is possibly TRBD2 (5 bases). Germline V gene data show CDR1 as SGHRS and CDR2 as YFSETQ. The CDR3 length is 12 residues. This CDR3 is CTSTADQETQYF. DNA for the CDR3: TGCACCAGCACAGCGGATCAAGAGACCCAGTACTTC.

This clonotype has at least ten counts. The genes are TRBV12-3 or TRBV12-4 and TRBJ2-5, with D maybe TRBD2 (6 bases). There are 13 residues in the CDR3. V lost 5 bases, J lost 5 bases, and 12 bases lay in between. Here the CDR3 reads CASSRGNPETQYF. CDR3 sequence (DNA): TGTGCCAGCAGTCGCGGGAATCCGGAGACCCAGTACTTC.

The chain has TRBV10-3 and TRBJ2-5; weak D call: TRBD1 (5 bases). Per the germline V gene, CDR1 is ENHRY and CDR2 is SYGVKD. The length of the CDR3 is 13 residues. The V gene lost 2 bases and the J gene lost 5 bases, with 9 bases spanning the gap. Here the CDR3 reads CAISEGAGETQYF. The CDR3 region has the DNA TGTGCCATCAGTGAGGGGGCTGGGGAGACCCAGTACTTC.

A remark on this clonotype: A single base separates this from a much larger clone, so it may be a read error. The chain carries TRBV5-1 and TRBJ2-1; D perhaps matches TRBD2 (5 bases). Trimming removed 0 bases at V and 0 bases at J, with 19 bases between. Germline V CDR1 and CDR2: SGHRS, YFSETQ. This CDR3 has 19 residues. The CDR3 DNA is TGCGCCAGCAGCTTGGTCCCTATGGCGGGTGCCTCCTCCTACAATGAGCAGTTCTTC. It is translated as CASSLVPMAGASSYNEQFF.